Below are 24 T cell receptor beta chains sequenced from a single sample in a study of T cell responses to AZD1222 COVID-19 vaccine. Clones were sequenced by immunoSEQ multiplex PCR, and TCRdb holds only the in-frame ones, with some missing. The table shows under 85,000 clones, with around nine tenths occurring only once. The input for sequencing was peripheral blood, taken on day 0 of AZD1222 vaccination. Receptors were obtained from an adult in good health.

At least ten counts were recorded for this clone. The CDR3 sequence is CASSGMGLAGGYEQYF. The CDR3 nucleotides are TGTGCCAGCAGCGGTATGGGACTAGCGGGAGGGTACGAGCAGTACTTC. The chain joins TRBV28 to TRBJ2-7; 16 bases are a match to TRBD2. The V segment lost 6 bases and the J segment 4 bases; nucleotides outside the gene matches: 6. The CDR3 runs to 16 residues. Germline assignment: CDR1 MDHEN and CDR2 SYDVKM. The full variable domain, in which reference TRBV28 and TRBJ2-7 provide the parts outside the CDR3, is DVKVTQSSRYLVKRTGEKVFLECVQDMDHENMFWYRQDPGLGLRLIYFSYDVKMKEKGDIPEGYSVSREKKERFSLILESASTNQTSMYLCASSGMGLAGGYEQYFGPGTRLTVT.

The rearrangement links TRBV7-6 to TRBJ2-3; 11 bases agree with TRBD2. J lost 6 bases, V lost 5 bases, and 16 bases had no gene match. CDR3 length: 18 residues. The germline V gene has CDR1 SGHVS and CDR2 FNYEAQ. The CDR3 DNA reads as TGTGCCAGCAGCCCTAGTAAGAGGCTAGCGGGAGGAGGGGATACGCAGTATTTT. Translated: CASSPSKRLAGGGDTQYF.

CDR3 DNA sequence: TGTGCCAGCAGCCTACTCAGGGGAGCGAGTCAGCCCCAGCATTTT. It yields the protein CASSLLRGASQPQHF. This chain joins TRBV28 and TRBJ1-5; D may be TRBD1 (6 bases). V was clipped by 6 bases and J by 6 bases, with 18 bases between them. The CDR3 is 15 amino acids. Germline V gene sequence: CDR1 MDHEN, CDR2 SYDVKM.

The J gene is TRBJ2-3, the V gene TRBV5-1; weak D call: TRBD1 (5 bases). The CDR3 covers 15 residues. Germline V gene sequence: CDR1 SGHRS, CDR2 YFSETQ. With 0 bases removed from V and 5 bases from J, the gap between germline ends came to 13 bases. In nucleotides, the CDR3 is TGCGCCAGCAGCTTGGAGGGCAGGGCCCAAGATACGCAGTATTTT. This codes for CASSLEGRAQDTQYF.

The V call is TRBV7-8, the J call TRBJ1-5; 7 nucleotides match TRBD1. The V and J ends lost 5 bases and 4 bases, in that order; junction bases with no gene match: 5. The germline CDR1 and CDR2 sequences are SGHVS and FQNEAQ. The CDR3 loop spans 14 amino acids. Written as DNA, the CDR3 is TGTGCCAGCAGCCCAAGGGACAGTAATCAGCCCCAGCATTTT. This translates into CASSPRDSNQPQHF. Together with reference TRBV7-8 and TRBJ1-5, the CDR3 gives the full variable domain: GAGVSQSPRYKVAKRGQDVALRCDPISGHVSLFWYQQALGQGPEFLTYFQNEAQLDKSGLPSDRFFAERPEGSVSTLKIQRTQQEDSAVYLCASSPRDSNQPQHFGDGTRLSIL.

This clone showed up just once. CDR3 nucleotide sequence: TGCGCCAGCAGCTCCGGACAGGGAAACATTCAGTACTTC. Protein: CASSSGQGNIQYF. The rearrangement links TRBV5-1 to TRBJ2-4, with 8 bases that match TRBD1. This CDR3 has 13 amino acids. Per germline, CDR1 SGHRS and CDR2 YFSETQ. J was trimmed by 6 bases and V by 3 bases; bases with no gene match: 2.

The chain is built from TRBV18 and TRBJ2-3; unclear D gene. CDR1 is KGHSH and CDR2 is LQKENI in the germline V gene. Trimming cost V 0 bases and J 5 bases, with 12 bases left between them. The CDR3 is made up of 15 amino acids. The DNA for the CDR3 is TGTGCCAGCTCACCACCGGCGACCCGAAAAGATACGCAGTATTTT. Protein product: CASSPPATRKDTQYF. Full variable domain (remainder filled in from reference TRBV18 and TRBJ2-3): NAGVMQNPRHLVRRRGQEARLRCSPMKGHSHVYWYRQLPEEGLKFMVYLQKENIIDESGMPKERFSAEFPKEGPSILRIQQVVRGDSAAYFCASSPPATRKDTQYFGPGTRLTVL.

The chain couples TRBV7-9 to TRBJ2-2, with unresolved D. This CDR3 has 12 residues. V was clipped by 1 base and J by 5 bases, with 2 bases between them. From germline, CDR1 is SEHNR and CDR2 FQNEAQ (reference sequence). The CDR3 here is CASSLGTGELFF. In DNA form, the CDR3 reads TGTGCCAGCAGCTTAGGAACCGGGGAGCTGTTTTTT.

The rearrangement uses TRBV13 and TRBJ2-5; 9 nucleotides align to TRBD2. Looked up from germline, CDR1 is PRHDT and CDR2 is FYEKMQ (reference sequence). The CDR3 loop spans 17 amino acids. The ends lost 0 bases at V and 5 bases at J; junction bases unmatched: 10. The CDR3 reads CASSLGPWRGGPETQYF. For the CDR3, the DNA is TGTGCCAGCAGCTTAGGACCTTGGCGGGGGGGCCCTGAGACCCAGTACTTC.

The chain has TRBV11-3 and TRBJ2-3, with 13 nucleotides matching TRBD2. Germline V gives CDR1 SGHNT, CDR2 YENEEA. This CDR3 region has 15 residues. J lost 9 bases, V lost 5 bases, and 8 bases had no gene match. CDR3 in amino acids: CASSLLAGGPVTQYF. The CDR3 DNA is TGTGCCAGCAGCCTACTAGCGGGAGGGCCTGTAACGCAGTATTTT.

The CDR3: CASSNRGNSPLHF. The CDR3 bases are TGTGCCAGCAGCAACAGGGGTAATTCACCCCTCCACTTT. V is TRBV27 and J is TRBJ1-6, with 7 bases that match TRBD1. The CDR3 is 13 residues long. V gave up 6 bases and J gave up 6 bases; unmatched junction bases: 2. Germline CDR1 is MNHEY and CDR2 is SMNVEV (reference sequence).

This sequence joins TRBV28 and TRBJ2-5; D possibly corresponds to TRBD2 (7 bases). Trimming pared 7 bases from V and 4 bases from J, leaving 19 bases between. Germline CDR1 reads MDHEN; CDR2 reads SYDVKM. This CDR3 contains 15 residues. CDR3 in amino acids: CASIGGGGLLETQYF. DNA for the CDR3: TGTGCCAGCATTGGAGGGGGGGGTTTGTTAGAGACCCAGTACTTC.

The gene calls are TRBV28 and TRBJ1-2; 10 nucleotides agree with TRBD1. CDR1 and CDR2 (germline): MDHEN, SYDVKM. The CDR3 has 13 amino acids. V shed 4 bases and J 7 bases; nucleotides not matched to a gene: 3. The CDR3 nucleotides read TGTGCCAGCAGTTCGGGACAGGGGCTTGGCTACACCTTC. Translated: CASSSGQGLGYTF.

This chain uses TRBV28 with TRBJ1-1, with a tentative D call TRBD1 (6 bases). The CDR3 extends over 16 amino acids. Trimming removed 4 bases at V and 1 base at J, with 16 bases between. Germline values: CDR1 MDHEN, CDR2 SYDVKM. The DNA of the CDR3 is TGTGCCAGCAGTTCCGTGGGGGGGCGAAGGAACACTGAAGCTTTCTTT. Its protein is CASSSVGGRRNTEAFF.

This clone has just a few counts. CDR3 residues: CASSQDPGLEQFF. In nucleotides, the CDR3 is TGCGCCAGCAGCCAAGATCCAGGGCTTGAGCAGTTCTTC. The chain joins TRBV4-1 to TRBJ2-1, with D tentatively TRBD1 (5 bases). From germline, CDR1 is MGHRA and CDR2 YSYEKL. Trimming cost V 0 bases and J 9 bases, with 9 bases left between them. CDR3 size: 13 residues.

J is TRBJ1-5 and V is TRBV18; 7 bases agree with TRBD1. The CDR3 has 13 amino acids. With V trimmed by 5 bases and J by 5 bases, 3 bases remained unmatched. Germline V gives CDR1 KGHSH, CDR2 LQKENI. The CDR3 nucleotides are TGTGCCAGCTCAACTACAGGGGATCAGCCCCAGCATTTT. It specifies CASSTTGDQPQHF.

V is TRBV9 and J is TRBJ1-5; 12 bases align to TRBD1. The trim removed 4 bases at V and 6 bases at J, leaving 5 bases unmatched. From germline, CDR1 is SGDLS and CDR2 YYNGEE. This CDR3 is built from 15 residues. The CDR3 DNA follows: TGTGCCAGCAGCCCCGGGACAGGGGGCGGTCAGCCCCAGCATTTT. Its protein product is CASSPGTGGGQPQHF.

The CDR3 nucleotides read TGCGCCAGCAGCTTGGTGGTCCAGGGAGATTCACCCCTCCACTTT. As protein: CASSLVVQGDSPLHF. The chain carries TRBV5-1 and TRBJ1-6, with D possibly being TRBD1 (5 bases). The CDR3 sequence is 15 residues long. Trimming left V 0 bases short and J 8 bases short, with 12 bases between. Germline V gene data show CDR1 as SGHRS and CDR2 as YFSETQ.

This chain links TRBV14 with TRBJ1-1; D not certain. There are 13 residues in the CDR3. V was cut by 6 bases and J by 2 bases, with 10 bases left in between. Germline V CDR1 and CDR2: SGHDN, FVKESK. DNA for the CDR3: TGTGCCAGCAGGTACGGGCTAAACACTGAAGCTTTCTTT. Translating it yields CASRYGLNTEAFF.

The chain recombines TRBV11-2 with TRBJ2-5, with 7 bases matching TRBD2. CDR1 is SGHAT, CDR2 FQNNGV, per germline. Trimming removed 1 base from V and 4 bases from J; junction bases left unmatched: 12. The CDR3 spans 17 residues. The CDR3 DNA reads as TGTGCCAGCAGCTTAGGCTCCGGGATCTGGGAGGGAGAGACCCAGTACTTC. It is translated as CASSLGSGIWEGETQYF. Full variable domain (outside the CDR3, taken from reference TRBV11-2 and TRBJ2-5): EAGVAQSPRYKIIEKRQSVAFWCNPISGHATLYWYQQILGQGPKLLIQFQNNGVVDDSQLPKDRFSAERLKGVDSTLKIQPAKLEDSAVYLCASSLGSGIWEGETQYFGPGTRLLVL.

The rearrangement uses TRBV24-1 and TRBJ2-1, with a tentative D call TRBD2 (6 bases). The germline CDR1 and CDR2 sequences are KGHDR and SFDVKD. Trimming removed 2 bases at V and 10 bases at J, with 11 bases between. The CDR3 totals 13 residues. The CDR3 DNA reads as TGTGCCACCAGTGATTATGGGACTCGCGAGCAGTTCTTC. Translating gives CATSDYGTREQFF.

The rearrangement links TRBV12-3 or TRBV12-4 to TRBJ1-2; possible D gene TRBD1, 5 bases. The CDR3 has 13 residues. V gave up 11 bases and J gave up 4 bases, with 17 bases separating them. Here the CDR3 DNA reads TGTGCCTCCTACATGGGGGGGGGCTATGGCTACACCTTC. Its protein product is CASYMGGGYGYTF.

This chain links TRBV11-3 with TRBJ2-1, with D hard to call. This CDR3 has 11 residues. Germline CDR1 reads SGHNT; CDR2 reads YENEEA. The V gene lost 8 bases and the J gene lost 3 bases, with 5 bases spanning the gap. CDR3 in DNA: TGTGCCAGCGGGATCTACAATGAGCAGTTCTTC. Its protein is CASGIYNEQFF.

The chain carries TRBV6-6 and TRBJ1-1, with 7 bases lining up with TRBD1. CDR3 length: 13 residues. J was trimmed by 2 bases and V by 6 bases; bases with no gene match: 3. Per germline, CDR1 MNHNY and CDR2 SVGAGI (reference sequence). CDR3: CASRGQLNTEAFF. CDR3 coding DNA: TGTGCCAGCAGGGGACAGCTAAACACTGAAGCTTTCTTT.